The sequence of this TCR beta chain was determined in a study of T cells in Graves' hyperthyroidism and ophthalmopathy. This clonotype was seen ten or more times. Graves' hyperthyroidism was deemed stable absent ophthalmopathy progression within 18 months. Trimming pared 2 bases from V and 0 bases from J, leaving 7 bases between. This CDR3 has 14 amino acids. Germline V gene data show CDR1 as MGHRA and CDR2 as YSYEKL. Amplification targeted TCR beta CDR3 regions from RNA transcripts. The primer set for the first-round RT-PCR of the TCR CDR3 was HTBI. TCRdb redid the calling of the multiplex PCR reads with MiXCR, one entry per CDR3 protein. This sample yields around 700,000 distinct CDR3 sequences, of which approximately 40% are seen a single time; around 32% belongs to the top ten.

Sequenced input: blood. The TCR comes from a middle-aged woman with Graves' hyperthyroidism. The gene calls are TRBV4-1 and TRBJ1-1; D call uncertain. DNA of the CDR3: TGCGCCAGCAGCCAATTGGACGTGAACACTGAAGCTTTCTTT. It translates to CASSQLDVNTEAFF.